This TCR beta chain was captured by sequencing in a study of cytomegalovirus exposure and HLA in healthy donors. Use of 60 Vbeta and 13 Jbeta primers characterized the PCR. Sequencing used immunoSEQ multiplex PCR; TCRdb keeps in-frame clones, though not all of them. The table lists some 99,000 clones, roughly two thirds of them singletons. The CDR3 length is 13 residues. Trimming pared 2 bases from V and 5 bases from J, leaving 10 bases between. Germline values: CDR1 LGHNA, CDR2 YNFKEQ. Sequenced input: PBMCs. The genes are TRBV4-2 and TRBJ2-7; D is possibly TRBD1 (6 bases). This receptor was obtained from a man between 40 and 49 years old in good health and CMV-seronegative. The CDR3 here is CASSQQSGDEQYF. The CDR3, as DNA: TGTGCCAGCAGCCAACAATCAGGGGACGAGCAGTACTTC.